The 22 T cell receptor beta chains in this list originate from one sample, sequenced in a study of CD8+ T cells in alopecia areata. Following extraction, RNA underwent reverse transcription to cDNA, which served as the sequencing template. Generated by immunoSEQ multiplex PCR, the TCRdb table keeps only in-frame clones and is missing some. The table shows about 130,000 clones, with over 50% occurring only once. The sample was CD4+ T cells sorted from blood, taken at week 0. The source of these receptors is a human donor with alopecia areata.

This rearrangement joins TRBV10-3 to TRBJ2-3, with TRBD2 matching 8 bases. Trimming took 4 bases from V and 2 from J; bases not matched to a gene: 5. The CDR3 is 15 amino acids. Germline assignment: CDR1 ENHRY and CDR2 SYGVKD. The CDR3 DNA follows: TGTGCCATCAGTGGGGCTAGCGGGCCCACAGATACGCAGTATTTT. As protein: CAISGASGPTDTQYF.

The rearrangement joins TRBV5-1 to TRBJ2-5; no reliable D call. V was shortened by 0 bases and J by 2 bases, with 8 bases between the two germline ends. The germline V gene has CDR1 SGHRS and CDR2 YFSETQ. The CDR3 sequence is 14 residues long. The CDR3, as DNA: TGCGCCAGCAGCTTGGGAACTACTCAAGAGACCCAGTACTTC. This gives the protein CASSLGTTQETQYF.

The chain carries TRBV2 and TRBJ2-3; 9 bases align to TRBD1. CDR3 size: 16 residues. The trim removed 5 bases at V and 4 bases at J, leaving 10 bases unmatched. The V gene's germline CDR1 is SNHLY and CDR2 FYNNEI. The CDR3 sequence: CASSSRDRAAPDTQYF. The CDR3 nucleotides read TGTGCCAGCAGTTCCCGGGACAGGGCCGCGCCAGATACGCAGTATTTT.

This chain links TRBV29-1 with TRBJ1-2, with 9 bases identical to TRBD1. V lost 7 bases to trimming and J lost 1 base; unmatched junction nucleotides: 7. The CDR3 totals 14 residues. From germline, CDR1 is SQVTM and CDR2 ANQGSEA. CDR3 nucleotides: TGCAGCGCCTGGACAGGGGTCGATAACTATGGCTACACCTTC. This gives the protein CSAWTGVDNYGYTF.

This chain uses TRBV11-2 with TRBJ2-7; 7 bases are shared with TRBD1. Per germline, CDR1 SGHAT and CDR2 FQNNGV. V dropped 6 bases and J dropped 6; count of bases not matched to a gene: 8. The CDR3 spans 13 residues. In DNA form, the CDR3 reads TGTGCCAGCAGTAAAGACAGGGATGCCGAGCAGTACTTC. Translation gives CASSKDRDAEQYF.

The rearrangement joins TRBV5-1 to TRBJ2-7; the D gene is possibly TRBD1 (7 bases). The CDR3 is made up of 15 amino acids. V lost 0 bases to trimming and J lost 2 bases, with 12 bases between them. Germline V lookup: CDR1 SGHRS, CDR2 YFSETQ. The CDR3 here is CASSLVGGGTYEQYF. The CDR3 DNA follows: TGCGCCAGCAGCTTGGTAGGAGGGGGCACCTACGAGCAGTACTTC.

This clone has only one observation. The chain is built from TRBV6-5 and TRBJ1-1; D call uncertain. CDR1 and CDR2 (germline): MNHEY, SVGAGI. V gave up 6 bases and J gave up 1 base, with 12 bases separating them. The CDR3 is 14 amino acids. Here the CDR3 DNA reads TGTGCCAGCAGGGGTAGGGTCAGGAACACTGAAGCTTTCTTT. Protein sequence: CASRGRVRNTEAFF.

V is TRBV6-1 and J is TRBJ1-5; 8 bases map to TRBD1. Germline CDR1 reads MNHNS; CDR2 reads SASEGT. The CDR3 contains 15 residues. Germline trimming cut 6 bases from V and 4 bases from J; bases unmatched to any gene: 8. DNA of the CDR3: TGTGCCAGCAGACCTGGACAGGGTGGGAATCAGCCCCAGCATTTT. This encodes CASRPGQGGNQPQHF.

The chain has TRBV7-6 and TRBJ2-1; 8 nucleotides agree with TRBD1. The CDR3 runs to 15 residues. The V gene's germline CDR1 is SGHVS and CDR2 FNYEAQ. V shed 6 bases, J shed 8 bases, and the junction held 12 bases outside the gene matches. The CDR3 nucleotides read TGTGCCAGCAGGTATCTCGAGACAGGGGACCATGAGCAGTTCTTC. Translating gives CASRYLETGDHEQFF.

This clone was counted a single time. This chain connects TRBV5-1 to TRBJ2-1, with 16 bases aligning to TRBD2. Germline values: CDR1 SGHRS, CDR2 YFSETQ. This CDR3 is built from 18 residues. V lost 6 bases, J lost 2 bases, and 8 bases stayed unmatched. CDR3 DNA sequence: TGCGCCAGCACTGGGGGGACTAGCGGGAGGGCCGCCTACAATGAGCAGTTCTTC. It encodes CASTGGTSGRAAYNEQFF.

With respect to this clone: A read error may account for a junction end that differs from germline. The J gene is TRBJ2-1, the V gene TRBV28; TRBD2 matches 12 bases. Germline lookup yields CDR1 MDHEN and CDR2 SYDVKM. The CDR3 covers 13 residues. CDR3 bases: TGTGCCAGCAGCCCGGGACTAGCGGGCCGGTTGGTCTTC. This codes for CASSPGLAGRLVF.

The CDR3, as DNA: TGTGCCAGCAGCCGGGACAGGGAGACCCAGTACTTC. Translation gives CASSRDRETQYF. The V gene is TRBV7-2, the J gene TRBJ2-5; 8 positions agree with TRBD1. Germline CDR1 is SGHTA and CDR2 is FQGNSA. The length of the CDR3 is 12 residues. The junction had 1 base not matched to a gene; V was cut back by 5 bases and J by 5 bases.

The table lists this clone with a few counts. The chain carries TRBV18 and TRBJ2-7, with TRBD2 matching over 8 bases. After removal of 4 bases from V and 5 bases from J, the junction contained 4 bases not matched to a gene. The CDR3 contains 13 residues. The germline V gene has CDR1 KGHSH and CDR2 LQKENI. CDR3 sequence: CASSRGGRHEQYF. The DNA of the CDR3 is TGTGCCAGCTCACGCGGCGGGAGGCACGAGCAGTACTTC.

The V and J genes are TRBV25-1 and TRBJ2-2; 10 bases align to TRBD1. This CDR3 comprises 15 residues. The V segment lost 6 bases and the J segment 1 base; nucleotides outside the gene matches: 2. The germline V gene has CDR1 MGHDK and CDR2 SYGVNS. CDR3 loop: CASRGDRGNTGELFF. The CDR3 nucleotides are TGTGCCAGCAGAGGGGACAGGGGGAACACCGGGGAGCTGTTTTTT. Together with reference TRBV25-1 and TRBJ2-2, the CDR3 gives the full variable domain: EADIYQTPRYLVIGTGKKITLECSQTMGHDKMYWYQQDPGMELHLIHYSYGVNSTEKGDLSSESTVSRIRTEHFPLTLESARPSHTSQYLCASRGDRGNTGELFFGEGSRLTVL.

The gene calls are TRBV25-1 and TRBJ1-2; tentative D call: TRBD1 (5 bases). Trimming removed 3 bases from V and 4 bases from J, with 18 bases in between. The CDR3 loop spans 16 amino acids. Germline V gene sequence: CDR1 MGHDK, CDR2 SYGVNS. CDR3 residues: CASSDSTAGFPYGYTF. The CDR3 nucleotides read TGTGCCAGCAGTGATTCAACAGCAGGGTTTCCCTATGGCTACACCTTC.

This clone was detected a few times. The gene calls are TRBV5-1 and TRBJ1-1, with 8 bases identical to TRBD1. The CDR3 sequence is 13 residues long. V lost 4 bases to trimming and J lost 4 bases; unmatched junction nucleotides: 3. CDR1 SGHRS and CDR2 YFSETQ come from the germline V gene. The CDR3 nucleotides read TGCGCCAGCAGCACAGGGGGAAGCACTGAAGCTTTCTTT. It translates to CASSTGGSTEAFF. Based on the CDR3 plus reference TRBV5-1 and TRBJ1-1, the full variable domain is KAGVTQTPRYLIKTRGQQVTLSCSPISGHRSVSWYQQTPGQGLQFLFEYFSETQRNKGNFPGRFSGRQFSNSRSEMNVSTLELGDSALYLCASSTGGSTEAFFGQGTRLTVV.

V is TRBV5-1 and J is TRBJ2-5, with 7 positions matching TRBD1. The J segment lost 3 bases and the V segment lost 4 bases, leaving 6 bases of the junction unmatched. Germline assignment: CDR1 SGHRS and CDR2 YFSETQ. This CDR3 has 14 amino acids. The CDR3 DNA follows: TGCGCCAGCAGCCAGGGACAGTTGGAAGAGACCCAGTACTTC. This gives the protein CASSQGQLEETQYF.

The chain combines TRBV7-3 with TRBJ1-1; 8 bases line up with TRBD1. Per the germline V gene, CDR1 is SGHTA and CDR2 is FQGTGA. The CDR3 covers 13 residues. With V trimmed by 8 bases and J by 8 bases, 10 bases remained unmatched. For the CDR3, the DNA is TGTGCCAGCGGCAAAGGACGGGACAGGGAAGCTTTCTTT. It translates to CASGKGRDREAFF.

This sequence joins TRBV6-5 and TRBJ1-2, with D tentatively TRBD1 (5 bases). The V gene lost 2 bases and the J gene lost 4 bases, with 14 bases spanning the gap. Germline loops: CDR1 MNHEY, CDR2 SVGAGI. The CDR3 is 15 residues long. This CDR3 is CASSYQQGKGYGYTF. The CDR3 nucleotides are TGTGCCAGCAGTTACCAGCAGGGAAAGGGCTATGGCTACACCTTC.

The rearrangement links TRBV5-4 to TRBJ2-4, with TRBD2 matching over 14 bases. The CDR3 contains 17 residues. The germline CDR1 and CDR2 sequences are SGHNT and YYREEE (reference sequence). J was trimmed by 9 bases and V by 3 bases; bases with no gene match: 11. CDR3 sequence: CASSSGLAGEIQGIQYF. DNA for the CDR3: TGTGCCAGCAGCTCGGGACTAGCGGGGGAGATCCAAGGCATTCAGTACTTC.

The count of this clone is one. The genes are TRBV19 and TRBJ1-2, with D possibly being TRBD1 (6 bases). The length of the CDR3 is 13 residues. The V gene lost 6 bases and the J gene lost 4 bases, with 12 bases spanning the gap. Germline CDR1 is LNHDA and CDR2 is SQIVND (reference sequence). For the CDR3, the DNA is TGTGCCAGTAGGGACAGACCTGGCTATGGCTACACCTTC. Protein sequence: CASRDRPGYGYTF.

This clone was seen once. The V gene is TRBV10-3, the J gene TRBJ2-1; 10 bases map to TRBD2. The J segment lost 5 bases and the V segment lost 8 bases, leaving 6 bases of the junction unmatched. Germline CDR1 and CDR2: ENHRY and SYGVKD. The CDR3 length is 14 residues. DNA for the CDR3: TGTGCCATCGGGAGGACTAGCGGACACAATGAGCAGTTCTTC. Protein: CAIGRTSGHNEQFF.